Listed below are T cell receptor beta chains from one sample, sequenced in a study of cytomegalovirus exposure and HLA in healthy donors. Libraries were prepared by immunoSEQ multiplex PCR; TCRdb keeps only in-frame clonotypes and omits some of them. The table has about 89,000 clones, about four fifths seen once; the top ten hold over 10%. Material for sequencing was PBMCs. Source of these receptors: a woman aged 18-30 years in good health and CMV-seropositive. CDR3s include the opening cysteine and the closing phenylalanine or tryptophan. The order of the fields is CDR3 protein, V gene.

CASSYVDRPDTQYF | TRBV6-6
CASSQVWRGPPYNEQFF | TRBV4-2
CASSFGASGPAGTQYF | TRBV27
CASSPAGQSSSNYGYTF | TRBV2
CASSPLISYNEQFF | TRBV6-6
CASSYSGGEKLFF | TRBV6-5
CASSPRGGLTDTQYF | TRBV6-1
CASSLQSSGVTGELFF | TRBV7-3
CASSPPDRASYNEQFF | TRBV18
CAWSGGYEQYF | TRBV30
CASSQGTGNTIYF | TRBV14
CASSQDRGGGYQETQYF | TRBV4-3
CASSVHTDNEQFF | TRBV7-7
CASSPTNQRGTYEQYF | TRBV27
CAISGGDRDPQETQYF | TRBV10-3
CASSIPGAVAEKLFF | TRBV19
CATLDRGGYGYTF | TRBV19
CASSEQQETQYF | TRBV2
CASSPPLSSGASTDTQYF | TRBV5-6
CASSSGQGAGTEAFF | TRBV27
CASSLAGGYNEQFF | TRBV27
CASSPLNSDTQYF | TRBV18
CSVGFSNEQFF | TRBV29-1
CASSEAYSGYSANIQYF | TRBV6-1
CASSTGFSYEQYF | TRBV6-1